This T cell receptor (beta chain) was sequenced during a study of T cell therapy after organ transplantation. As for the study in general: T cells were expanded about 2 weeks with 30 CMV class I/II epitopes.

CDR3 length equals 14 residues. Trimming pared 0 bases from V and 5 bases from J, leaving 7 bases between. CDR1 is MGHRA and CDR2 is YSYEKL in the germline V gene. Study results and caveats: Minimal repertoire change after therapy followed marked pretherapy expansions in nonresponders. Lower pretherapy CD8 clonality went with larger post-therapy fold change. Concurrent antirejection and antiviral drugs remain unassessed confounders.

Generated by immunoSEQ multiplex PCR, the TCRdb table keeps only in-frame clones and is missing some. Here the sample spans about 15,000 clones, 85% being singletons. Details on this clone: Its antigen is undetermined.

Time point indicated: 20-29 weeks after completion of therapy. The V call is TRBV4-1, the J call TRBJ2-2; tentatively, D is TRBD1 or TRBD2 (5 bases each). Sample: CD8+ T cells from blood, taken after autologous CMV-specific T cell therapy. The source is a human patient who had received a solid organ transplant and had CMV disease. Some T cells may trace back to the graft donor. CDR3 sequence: CASSQDGGTGELFF. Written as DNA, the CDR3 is TGCGCCAGCAGCCAAGATGGGGGAACCGGGGAGCTGTTTTTT.